These T cell receptor beta chains were read from a single sample in a study of blood T cell repertoires in COVID-19. Sequencing used immunoSEQ multiplex PCR; TCRdb keeps in-frame clones, though not all of them. The top ten hold roughly 0.6% of the sample, which has about 150,000 clones, under 90% seen once. Sample: peripheral blood. These receptors all stem from a man aged 55-75 years with acute or convalescent COVID-19. Both conserved end residues are part of each CDR3. The D gene is left open where the match is weak. Rows give clone size only sometimes, using once, few, many, or a class for an expanded clone.

TGTGCCAGCAGTTGGGGGCGGACAGGAGATTCACCCCTCCACTTT,CASSWGRTGDSPLHF,TRBJ1-6,TRBV6-5,TRBD1,NA
TGTGCCAGCCATAGGGGGGGGTCGTACAATGAGCAGTTCTTC,CASHRGGSYNEQFF,TRBJ2-1,TRBV6-6,NA,NA
TGTGCCAGCAGTTACTTGGACAGGAACTACGAGCAGTACTTC,CASSYLDRNYEQYF,TRBJ2-7,TRBV6-5,TRBD1,once
TGTGCCAGCAGCCCGAAGACTAGCGTTTCCTACGAGCAGTACTTC,CASSPKTSVSYEQYF,TRBJ2-7,TRBV7-9,TRBD2,NA
TGTGCCAGCAGCCGGGGGAACACTGAAGCTTTCTTT,CASSRGNTEAFF,TRBJ1-1,TRBV7-2,NA,NA
TGTGCCAGCAGTTGGACAGGGGATTTTTATTCACCCCTCCACTTT,CASSWTGDFYSPLHF,TRBJ1-6,TRBV6-5,TRBD1,few
TGTGCCAGCAGCTGGGGACAGGGTTTTGGCTACACCTTC,CASSWGQGFGYTF,TRBJ1-2,TRBV7-9,TRBD1,NA
TGTGCCAGCAGCTCCCGGACAGGGGGCGGAAGGCAGCCCCAGCATTTT,CASSSRTGGGRQPQHF,TRBJ1-5,TRBV7-2,TRBD1,NA
TGTGCCAGCTCACCACAAGGGGGGGGGACCAATTCACCCCTCCACTTT,CASSPQGGGTNSPLHF,TRBJ1-6,TRBV18,NA,once
TGTGCCAGCAGCTTAGAACAGGGGACCCGGGACGAGCAGTACTTC,CASSLEQGTRDEQYF,TRBJ2-7,TRBV13,TRBD1,NA
TGTGCCAGCAGTGAAAGGGGAGCGGGTATGAACACTGAAGCTTTCTTT,CASSERGAGMNTEAFF,TRBJ1-1,TRBV6-1,NA,NA
TGCCCTTATCAGGGGGCGAACACCGGGGAGCTGTTTTTT,CPYQGANTGELFF,TRBJ2-2,TRBV5-1,TRBD1,once
TGTGCCAGCAATTCGGGACAGGGGATCAACTATGGCTACACCTTC,CASNSGQGINYGYTF,TRBJ1-2,TRBV6-5,TRBD1,few
TGTGCCAGCAGCGATGGACTTTGGGAAAAACTGTTTTTT,CASSDGLWEKLFF,TRBJ1-4,TRBV7-9,NA,NA
TGTGCCAGCTCACCAGGACAGGGGGCTATAGGCTACACCTTC,CASSPGQGAIGYTF,TRBJ1-2,TRBV18,TRBD1,NA
TGCGCCAGCAGCCAAGATTGGGCTCGCAGCTCCTACAATGAGCAGTTCTTC,CASSQDWARSSYNEQFF,TRBJ2-1,TRBV4-1,NA,NA
TGTGCCAGCAGCGTAGCTACTGATAATTCACCCCTCCACTTT,CASSVATDNSPLHF,TRBJ1-6,TRBV9,NA,NA
TGTGCCAGCAGCTTAACTCCTCAGGGGGATCGGTCACCCCTCCACTTT,CASSLTPQGDRSPLHF,TRBJ1-6,TRBV5-4,TRBD1,once
TGTGCCAGCAGGGCCGAACGCGGACAGGGGGGAACCGGGGAGCTGTTTTTT,CASRAERGQGGTGELFF,TRBJ2-2,TRBV28,TRBD1,NA
TGTGCCAGCAGCGTAGGTGGGGCCCAAGCCGGGGAGCTGTTTTTT,CASSVGGAQAGELFF,TRBJ2-2,TRBV9,NA,few
TGTGCCAGCAGCTTAACACTTGGGCCAAAATCTGGGGCCAACGTCCTGACTTTC,CASSLTLGPKSGANVLTF,TRBJ2-6,TRBV7-9,NA,NA
TGCGCCAGCAGCCAGGCACTAGCGTCCACCGGGGAGCTGTTTTTT,CASSQALASTGELFF,TRBJ2-2,TRBV4-1,TRBD2,NA
TGTGCCAGCAGCTTAAACCCCGGGGATACGCAGTATTTT,CASSLNPGDTQYF,TRBJ2-3,TRBV7-3,NA,NA
TGTGCCAGCAGCTTTTATTCTTTCGGGGGGAACTATGGCTACACCTTC,CASSFYSFGGNYGYTF,TRBJ1-2,TRBV7-2,NA,NA
TGTGCCAGTAGTCCTCGGACAGGGCGCCCTACAGATACGCAGTATTTT,CASSPRTGRPTDTQYF,TRBJ2-3,TRBV19,TRBD1,NA
TGTGCCTGGAGTCGCGGGACAGGGATCTCCTACGAGCAGTACTTC,CAWSRGTGISYEQYF,TRBJ2-7,TRBV30,TRBD1,NA
TGCGCCAGCACTCAGGGGGTCGGCGAGCAGTACTTC,CASTQGVGEQYF,TRBJ2-7,TRBV10-2,TRBD1,NA
TGTGCCTGGGGCCGGGGGATTAAGAGTTCACCCCTCCACTTT,CAWGRGIKSSPLHF,TRBJ1-6,TRBV30,NA,NA
TGTGCCAGCAGTCCGGGACTAGCGGGAGTAAGTGAGCAGTACTTC,CASSPGLAGVSEQYF,TRBJ2-7,TRBV27,TRBD2,NA
TGTGCCAGCAGTAGCGGGTCCCGGGGTGAGCAGTTCTTC,CASSSGSRGEQFF,TRBJ2-1,TRBV6-5,NA,NA
TGTGCCACCAGTGATTCCCCGGACAGGACAAATGAGCAGTTCTTC,CATSDSPDRTNEQFF,TRBJ2-1,TRBV24-1,TRBD1,NA
TGTGCCAGCTCACCCCCGGGAGGTTCTAGCAATCAGCCCCAGCATTTT,CASSPPGGSSNQPQHF,TRBJ1-5,TRBV18,NA,NA
TGTGCCAGCAGGGGCGGGAGCAAAGAGACCCAGTACTTC,CASRGGSKETQYF,TRBJ2-5,TRBV21-1,NA,NA
TGTGCCAGCAGGACACCCTCCGGGACAGCTTATGGCTACACCTTC,CASRTPSGTAYGYTF,TRBJ1-2,TRBV28,TRBD1,once
TGTGCCATCAGGAACCCGACTAGCGGGGGTGAGACCCAGTACTTC,CAIRNPTSGGETQYF,TRBJ2-5,TRBV10-3,TRBD2,NA
TGTGCCAGCAGCCCCGGTAGCGGGGTAGGGGCATATACGCAGTATTTT,CASSPGSGVGAYTQYF,TRBJ2-3,TRBV9,TRBD2,NA
TGTGCCAGCAGGACCCCTTGGTCAGGCAGGAGGTACAATGAGCAGTTCTTC,CASRTPWSGRRYNEQFF,TRBJ2-1,TRBV5-8,NA,NA
TGTGCCACCAATATCGGGGGATTAGGGCCTGGGGCCAACGTCCTGACTTTC,CATNIGGLGPGANVLTF,TRBJ2-6,TRBV15,NA,NA
TGTGCCAGCAACCTAGGACAGGGGAGCACTGAAGCTTTCTTT,CASNLGQGSTEAFF,TRBJ1-1,TRBV2,TRBD1,NA